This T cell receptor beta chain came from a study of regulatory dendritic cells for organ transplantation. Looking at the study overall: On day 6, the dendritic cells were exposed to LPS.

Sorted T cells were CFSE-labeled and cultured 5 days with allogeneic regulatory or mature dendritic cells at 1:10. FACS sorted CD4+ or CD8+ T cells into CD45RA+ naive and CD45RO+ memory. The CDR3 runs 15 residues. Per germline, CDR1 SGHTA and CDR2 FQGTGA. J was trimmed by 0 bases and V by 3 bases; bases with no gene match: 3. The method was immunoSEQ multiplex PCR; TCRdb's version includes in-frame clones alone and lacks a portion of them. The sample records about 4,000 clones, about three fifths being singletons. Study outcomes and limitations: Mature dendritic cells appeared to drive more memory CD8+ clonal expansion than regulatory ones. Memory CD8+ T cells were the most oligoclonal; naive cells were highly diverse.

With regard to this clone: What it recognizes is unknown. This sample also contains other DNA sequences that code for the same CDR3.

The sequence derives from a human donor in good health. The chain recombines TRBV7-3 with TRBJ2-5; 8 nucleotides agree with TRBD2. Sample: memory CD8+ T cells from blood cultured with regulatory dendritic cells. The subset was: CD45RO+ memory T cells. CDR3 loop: CASSLGGGYQETQYF. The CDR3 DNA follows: TGTGCCAGCAGCTTGGGCGGGGGGTACCAAGAGACCCAGTACTTC.